This TCR beta chain was retrieved from a study of blood T cell repertoires in COVID-19. At the level of the study: COVID-19 samples collected from the United States, Italy and Spain covered acute and convalescent phases. The cDNA or gDNA used as material had been derived from T cells, B-cell-depleted T cells, or PBMCs.

The authors' processing: Amplification with reference gene primers provided the estimates of nucleated cell counts. This table comes from immunoSEQ multiplex PCR, and its TCRdb copy is limited to in-frame clones, with some not included. That table gives V, J and clone size, and the DNA gave D and trimming. Of around 100,000 clones in the sample, roughly 90% were seen once. Germline lookup yields CDR1 SGHNT and CDR2 YYREEE (reference sequence). The CDR3 loop spans 14 amino acids. Trimming shortened V by 3 bases and J by 0 bases, and 7 bases separated the two germline ends. Sequencing was performed on peripheral blood. The TCR originated in a woman aged 55-69 years with acute or convalescent COVID-19. The gene calls are TRBV5-4 and TRBJ2-4; D not certain. CDR3 amino acids: CASSSSIAKNIQYF. In DNA, the CDR3 is TGTGCCAGCAGCTCAAGCATAGCCAAAAACATTCAGTACTTC. Based on the CDR3 plus reference TRBV5-4 and TRBJ2-4, the full variable domain is ETGVTQSPTHLIKTRGQQVTLRCSSQSGHNTVSWYQQALGQGPQFIFQYYREEENGRGNFPPRFSGLQFPNYSSELNVNALELDDSALYLCASSSSIAKNIQYFGAGTRLSVL.